Following are 9 T cell receptor beta chains from one sample sequenced in a study of blood T cell repertoires in COVID-19. The assay was immunoSEQ multiplex PCR, and TCRdb's table has in-frame clones only and misses some. The sample yields about 75,000 clones, roughly 88% seen once. Sequencing was carried out using peripheral blood. These receptor sequences come from a human donor in a cohort sampled during active COVID-19.

The chain links TRBV9 to TRBJ1-6, with TRBD1 matching over 8 bases. Germline V lookup: CDR1 SGDLS, CDR2 YYNGEE. V shed 0 bases and J 14 bases; nucleotides not matched to a gene: 13. The length of the CDR3 is 16 residues. The CDR3 is CASSVDSGQGPLALHF. CDR3 sequence (DNA): TGTGCCAGCAGCGTAGATTCAGGACAGGGTCCTTTGGCCCTCCACTTT. The full variable domain, rest sourced from reference TRBV9 and TRBJ1-6, is DSGVTQTPKHLITATGQRVTLRCSPRSGDLSVYWYQQSLDQGLQFLIQYYNGEERAKGNILERFSAQQFPDLHSELNLSSLELGDSALYFCASSVDSGQGPLALHFGNGTRLTVT.

The chain carries TRBV28 and TRBJ1-5; the match to TRBD1 covers 12 bases. Germline V gene lookup returns CDR1 MDHEN and CDR2 SYDVKM. V dropped 5 bases and J dropped 6; count of bases not matched to a gene: 5. This CDR3 is 15 amino acids long. CDR3 region: CASSRGQGAAQPQHF. The DNA for the CDR3 is TGTGCCAGCAGTAGGGGACAGGGGGCGGCTCAGCCCCAGCATTTT.

This chain connects TRBV29-1 to TRBJ2-7, with D tentatively TRBD2 (6 bases). Germline values: CDR1 SQVTM, CDR2 ANQGSEA. V lost 8 bases, J lost 9 bases, and 17 bases lay in between. This CDR3 spans 11 amino acids. CDR3 in amino acids: CSPYRELVQYF. The CDR3 DNA sequence: TGCAGCCCCTACCGGGAGCTGGTGCAGTACTTC.

J is TRBJ2-3 and V is TRBV7-2, with TRBD2 identical over 8 bases. There are 19 residues in the CDR3. The ends lost 2 bases at V and 1 base at J; junction bases unmatched: 14. Germline V gives CDR1 SGHTA, CDR2 FQGNSA. The CDR3 nucleotides read TGTGCCAGCAGCTTAAATAGCGGGGAGGCCAGCACTGGCACAGATACGCAGTATTTT. This codes for CASSLNSGEASTGTDTQYF.

The rearrangement uses TRBV19 and TRBJ2-7; D uncertain. The V gene's germline CDR1 is LNHDA and CDR2 SQIVND (reference sequence). The length of the CDR3 is 13 residues. V shed 3 bases and J shed 3 bases, with 9 bases lying between them. The CDR3 DNA follows: TGTGCCAGTAGTATCGGTGCGAGCTACGAGCAGTACTTC. Protein: CASSIGASYEQYF.

In its sample, this clone was seen once. V is TRBV2 and J is TRBJ2-3; 14 bases are shared with TRBD2. The V gene's germline CDR1 is SNHLY and CDR2 FYNNEI. With 9 bases clipped from V and 1 base from J, the junction kept 6 bases outside the gene matches. The CDR3 has 16 residues. The CDR3 DNA is TGTGCCAGAGGGACTAGCGGGGGACCGGGCACAGATACGCAGTATTTT. Protein product: CARGTSGGPGTDTQYF.

V and J are TRBV7-2 and TRBJ2-7, with D perhaps TRBD1 (5 bases). V lost 2 bases, J lost 2 bases, and 13 bases lay in between. Germline CDR1 SGHTA, CDR2 FQGNSA. The CDR3 is 15 amino acids. CDR3 in DNA: TGTGCCAGCAGCTTATCAGGGCAGGGTACCTACGAGCAGTACTTC. Translation: CASSLSGQGTYEQYF. Complete variable domain (other parts from reference TRBV7-2 and TRBJ2-7): GAGVSQSPSNKVTEKGKDVELRCDPISGHTALYWYRQSLGQGLEFLIYFQGNSAPDKSGLPSDRFSAERTGGSVSTLTIQRTQQEDSAVYLCASSLSGQGTYEQYFGPGTRLTVT.

The rearrangement links TRBV2 to TRBJ1-1, with 12 bases lining up with TRBD1. Germline V gene data show CDR1 as SNHLY and CDR2 as FYNNEI. V shed 7 bases and J 4 bases; nucleotides not matched to a gene: 13. CDR3 size: 17 residues. CDR3 in amino acids: CASTPIPGTGGFTEAFF. In DNA form, the CDR3 reads TGTGCCAGCACCCCCATTCCCGGGACAGGGGGCTTCACTGAAGCTTTCTTT. The full variable domain, in which reference TRBV2 and TRBJ1-1 provide the parts outside the CDR3, is EPEVTQTPSHQVTQMGQEVILRCVPISNHLYFYWYRQILGQKVEFLVSFYNNEISEKSEIFDDQFSVERPDGSNFTLKIRSTKLEDSAMYFCASTPIPGTGGFTEAFFGQGTRLTVV.

This sequence joins TRBV7-9 and TRBJ1-1, with D perhaps TRBD1 (5 bases). V was clipped by 5 bases and J by 6 bases, with 22 bases between them. The length of the CDR3 is 16 residues. The germline gives CDR1 SEHNR, CDR2 FQNEAQ (reference sequence). In DNA form, the CDR3 reads TGTGCCAGCAGCCATTTGGGAACAGGAGCATGGTCTGAAGCTTTCTTT. Translating it yields CASSHLGTGAWSEAFF.